The 2 T cell receptor beta chains below come from one sample, sequenced in a study of cytomegalovirus exposure and HLA in healthy donors. The study ran its PCR with 60 Vbeta and 13 Jbeta primers. Sequencing used immunoSEQ multiplex PCR; TCRdb keeps in-frame clones, though not all of them. The data contain about 140,000 clones, roughly four fifths of them singletons. Sample: PBMCs. Source of these receptors: a female donor in good health and CMV-seronegative.

The CDR3 spells CASNMTGRHTEAFF. CDR3 sequence (DNA): TGTGCCAGCAACATGACAGGGAGGCACACTGAAGCTTTCTTT. The chain has TRBV6-6 and TRBJ1-1; 7 nucleotides align to TRBD1. Germline CDR1 MNHNY, CDR2 SVGAGI (reference sequence). The CDR3 extends over 14 amino acids. The V gene end was trimmed by 7 bases and the J gene end by 3 bases; junction bases not matched to a gene: 8.

The CDR3 DNA reads as TGTGCCAGCACGGATTATTACAGGGGAGAACAGCCCCAGCATTTT. It encodes CASTDYYRGEQPQHF. The chain couples TRBV6-5 to TRBJ1-5, with 7 bases aligning to TRBD1. The CDR3 covers 15 residues. J was trimmed by 7 bases and V by 7 bases; bases with no gene match: 13. Germline CDR1 and CDR2: MNHEY and SVGAGI.